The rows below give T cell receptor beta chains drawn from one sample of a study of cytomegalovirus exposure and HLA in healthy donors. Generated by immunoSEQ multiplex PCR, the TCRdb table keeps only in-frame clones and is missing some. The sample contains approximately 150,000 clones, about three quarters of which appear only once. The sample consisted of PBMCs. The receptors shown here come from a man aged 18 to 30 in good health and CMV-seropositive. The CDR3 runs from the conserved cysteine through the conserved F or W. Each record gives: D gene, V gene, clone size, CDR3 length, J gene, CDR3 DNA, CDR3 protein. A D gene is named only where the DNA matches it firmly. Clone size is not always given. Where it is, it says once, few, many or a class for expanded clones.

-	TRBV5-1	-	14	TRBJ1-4	TGCGCCAGCAGCTTGGAGAGGCGCGGCGAAAAACTGTTTTTT	CASSLERRGEKLFF
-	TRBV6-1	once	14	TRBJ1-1	TGTGCCAGCAGTGAACTTTTGGGGGGCACTGAAGCTTTCTTT	CASSELLGGTEAFF
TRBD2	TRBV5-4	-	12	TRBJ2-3	TGTGCCACTAGCGGGATGACAGATACGCAGTATTTT	CATSGMTDTQYF
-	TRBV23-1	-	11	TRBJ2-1	TGCGCCAGCAGTCTCGAGTATGAGCAGTTCTTC	CASSLEYEQFF
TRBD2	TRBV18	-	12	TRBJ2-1	TGTGCCAGCTCACTAGCGGGAGATGAGCAGTTCTTC	CASSLAGDEQFF
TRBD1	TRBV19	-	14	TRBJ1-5	TGTGCCAGTAGTGGGACAGGGGGCGGTCAGCCCCAGCATTTT	CASSGTGGGQPQHF
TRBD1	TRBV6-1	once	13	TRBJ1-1	TGTGCCAGCAGGGAGGGACAGGACACTGAAGCTTTCTTT	CASREGQDTEAFF
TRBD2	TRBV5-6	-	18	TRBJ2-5	TGTGCCAGCAGCCCTCACCTGGGGCGGGGGGCCATACAAGAGACCCAGTACTTC	CASSPHLGRGAIQETQYF
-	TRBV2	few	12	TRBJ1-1	TGTGCCAGCAGTGACCACAGGGCTGAGGCTTTCTTT	CASSDHRAEAFF
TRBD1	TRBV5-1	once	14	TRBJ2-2	TGCGCCAGCAGCTTGCCAGGGGGCACCGGGGAGCTGTTTTTT	CASSLPGGTGELFF
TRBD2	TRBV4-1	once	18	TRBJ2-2	TGCGCCAGCAGCCAAGAGCCTAGCGGGAGCCTAGGCACCGGGGAGCTGTTTTTT	CASSQEPSGSLGTGELFF
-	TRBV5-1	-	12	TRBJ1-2	TGCGCCAGCAGTGCGGGATTCTATGGCTACACCTTC	CASSAGFYGYTF
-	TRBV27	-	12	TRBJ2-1	TGTGCCAGCAGTTTATCGCGGAGTGAGCAGTTCTTC	CASSLSRSEQFF
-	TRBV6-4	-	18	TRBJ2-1	TGTGCCAGCAGTGAAAGAAACTCGGGGGGCCTAACTTACAATGAGCAGTTCTTC	CASSERNSGGLTYNEQFF
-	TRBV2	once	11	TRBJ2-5	TGTGCCAGCGGGTTACAGTCTACCCAGTACTTC	CASGLQSTQYF
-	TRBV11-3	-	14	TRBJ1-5	TGTGCCAGCAGCTTCGATGGGCGCAATCAGCCCCAGCATTTT	CASSFDGRNQPQHF
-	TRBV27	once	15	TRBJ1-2	TGTGCCAGCAGTTCGCTACAGGGAACAGGCTATGGCTACACCTTC	CASSSLQGTGYGYTF
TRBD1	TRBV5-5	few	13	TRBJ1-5	TGTGCCAGCAGCCGGACAGGAGGACAGCCCCAGCATTTT	CASSRTGGQPQHF
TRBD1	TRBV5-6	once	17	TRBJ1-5	TGTGCCAGCAGCTTTGGGACAGGGGGCCTGTACAATCAGCCCCAGCATTTT	CASSFGTGGLYNQPQHF
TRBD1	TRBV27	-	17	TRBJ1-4	TGTGCCAGCTCAGCAAGAAGGGGGCGAACTTTGGGGGAAAAACTGTTTTTT	CASSARRGRTLGEKLFF